This T cell receptor beta chain was obtained from a study of early stage breast cancer tumors. General study points: Enriched TCRB sequences shared across patients were mostly commonly generated sequences.

Libraries were prepared by immunoSEQ multiplex PCR; TCRdb keeps only in-frame clonotypes and omits some of them. The table shows roughly 48,000 clones, with around 83% occurring only once. CDR1 is SGHRS, CDR2 YFSETQ, per germline. CDR3 size: 14 residues. V lost 3 bases to trimming and J lost 5 bases; unmatched junction nucleotides: 2. Comment on this clone: Its antigen is still unknown.

The rearrangement joins TRBV5-1 to TRBJ2-7; 13 nucleotides align to TRBD2. The sample comprised blood. The sequence was collected from a person aged 45 to 60 with breast cancer. The CDR3 sequence is CASSSGLAGDEQYF. CDR3 nucleotides: TGCGCCAGCAGCTCAGGACTAGCGGGAGACGAGCAGTACTTC.